This T cell receptor (beta chain) is drawn from a study of T cell responses to AZD1222 COVID-19 vaccine. Study-wide background: Second-dose groups at about 4 or about 12 weeks were pooled.

This CDR3 region has 14 residues. V lost 4 bases and J lost 8, with 15 bases in between. CDR1 and CDR2 (germline): LGHDT, YNNKEL (reference sequence). The repertoire was sequenced with immunoSEQ multiplex PCR; TCRdb's copy has only in-frame clones and lacks some. In the table there are under 110,000 clones, just over 90% of which are singletons. Specimen: peripheral blood, collected on day 0 of AZD1222 vaccination. The sequence was obtained from an adult in good health. This chain links TRBV3-1 (or the pseudogene TRBV3-2) with TRBJ1-3; the D gene is possibly TRBD1 (6 bases). The CDR3, as DNA: TGTGCCAGCAGCCCAGGGGCGGCGTACCACACCATATATTTT. Its protein product is CASSPGAAYHTIYF.